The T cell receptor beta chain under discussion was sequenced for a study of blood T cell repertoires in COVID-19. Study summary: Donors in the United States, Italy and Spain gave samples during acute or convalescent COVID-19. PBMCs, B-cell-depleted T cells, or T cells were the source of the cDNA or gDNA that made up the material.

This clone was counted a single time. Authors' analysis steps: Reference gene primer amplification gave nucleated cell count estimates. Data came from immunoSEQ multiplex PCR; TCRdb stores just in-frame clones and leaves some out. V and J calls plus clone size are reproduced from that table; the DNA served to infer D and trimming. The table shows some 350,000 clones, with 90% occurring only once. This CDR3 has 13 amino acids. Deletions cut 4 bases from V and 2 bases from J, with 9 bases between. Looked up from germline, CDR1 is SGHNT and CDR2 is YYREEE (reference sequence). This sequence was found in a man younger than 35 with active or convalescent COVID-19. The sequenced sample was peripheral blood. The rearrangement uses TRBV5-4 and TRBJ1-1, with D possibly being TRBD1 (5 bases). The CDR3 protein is CASSKTVNTEAFF. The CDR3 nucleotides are TGTGCCAGCAGCAAGACAGTAAACACTGAAGCTTTCTTT.